This T cell receptor beta chain was identified in a study of cytomegalovirus exposure and HLA in healthy donors. Overall study results and limits: Data from an earlier analysis indicated that most TCR beta V segments were productive either about 90% or about 30% of the time. Associated with cytomegalovirus, according to the listing, were 150 to 200 TCR beta chains. Accounts indicate the classifier identified cytomegalovirus status with strong specificity and sensitivity.

Primers for the PCR totalled 60 Vbeta and 13 Jbeta. Generated by immunoSEQ multiplex PCR, the TCRdb table keeps only in-frame clones and is missing some. Of around 100,000 clones in the sample, around four fifths were seen once. V lost 5 bases, J lost 3 bases, and 16 bases lay in between. The CDR3 loop spans 16 amino acids. Germline V gene data show CDR1 as KGHSH and CDR2 as LQKENI. This clone was counted a single time. Antigen specificity is unknown. The sequenced material came from PBMCs. The J gene is TRBJ2-2, the V gene TRBV18; possible D gene TRBD1, 6 bases. This TCR derives from a female donor in good health and CMV-seropositive. The CDR3 loop is CASSLAGTRDTGELFF. The CDR3, as DNA: TGTGCCAGCTCATTGGCCGGGACAAGGGACACCGGGGAGCTGTTTTTT.